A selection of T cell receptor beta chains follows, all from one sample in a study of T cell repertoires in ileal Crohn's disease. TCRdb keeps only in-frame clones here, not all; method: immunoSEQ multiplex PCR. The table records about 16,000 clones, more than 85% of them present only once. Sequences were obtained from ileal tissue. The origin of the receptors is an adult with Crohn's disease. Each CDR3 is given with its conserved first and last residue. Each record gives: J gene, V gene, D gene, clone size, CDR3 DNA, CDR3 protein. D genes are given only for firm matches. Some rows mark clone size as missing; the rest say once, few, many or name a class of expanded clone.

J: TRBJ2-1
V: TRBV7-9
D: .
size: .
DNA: TGTGCCAGCAGCCCCCGAGGGTCTTCCTACAATGAGCAGTTCTTC
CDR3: CASSPRGSSYNEQFF

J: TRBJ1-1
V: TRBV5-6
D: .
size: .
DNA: TGTGCCAGCAGCTTGCGGGGGAGGAACACTGAAGCTTTCTTT
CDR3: CASSLRGRNTEAFF

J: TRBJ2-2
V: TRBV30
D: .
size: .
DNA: TGTGCCTGGAGGGGGGTCGGGGAGCTGTTTTTT
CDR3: CAWRGVGELFF

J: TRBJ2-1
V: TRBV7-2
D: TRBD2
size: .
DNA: TGTGCCAGCAGCCCGGGGGCTAGCGGGGGGGTATACAATGAGCAGTTCTTC
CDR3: CASSPGASGGVYNEQFF

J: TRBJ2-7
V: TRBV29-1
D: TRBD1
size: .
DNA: TGCAGCGTTGAATCAGGGACAGGAAACTACGAGCAGTACTTC
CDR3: CSVESGTGNYEQYF

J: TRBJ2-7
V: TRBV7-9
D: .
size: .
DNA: TGTGCCAGCAGCTTTGAGGGGTTTTACTCCTACGAGCAGTACTTC
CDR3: CASSFEGFYSYEQYF

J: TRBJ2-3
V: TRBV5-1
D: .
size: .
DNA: TGCGCCAGCAGCCCCCGGGATAGCGGCACAGATACGCAGTATTTT
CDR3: CASSPRDSGTDTQYF

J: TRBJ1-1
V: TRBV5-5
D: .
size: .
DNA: TGTGCCAGCAGCTGGATCCCCGGGGAGAACACTGAAGCTTTCTTT
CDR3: CASSWIPGENTEAFF

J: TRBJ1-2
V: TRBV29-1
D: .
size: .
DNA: TGCAGCTCGCACACAGGGTCTCAGGGCTACACCTTC
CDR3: CSSHTGSQGYTF

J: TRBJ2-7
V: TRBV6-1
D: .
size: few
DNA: TGTGCCAGCAGGGAGGGGTCTGGGTCCTACGAGCAGTACTTC
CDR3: CASREGSGSYEQYF

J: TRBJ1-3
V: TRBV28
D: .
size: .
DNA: TGTGCCAGCAGCTGGGGGGGGGACTACTCTGGAAACACCATATATTTT
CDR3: CASSWGGDYSGNTIYF

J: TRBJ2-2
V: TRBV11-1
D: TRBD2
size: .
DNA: TGTGCCAGCAGCTTGAGGACTAGCGCGAACACCGGGGAGCTGTTTTTT
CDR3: CASSLRTSANTGELFF

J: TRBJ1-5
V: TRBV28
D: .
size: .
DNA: TGTGCCAGCAGTTCCCCCGGCCCAGACAATCAGCCCCAGCATTTT
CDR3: CASSSPGPDNQPQHF

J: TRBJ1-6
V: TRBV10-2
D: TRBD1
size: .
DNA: TGCGCCAGCAGGGGACAGATCGATTCACCCCTCCACTTT
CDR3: CASRGQIDSPLHF

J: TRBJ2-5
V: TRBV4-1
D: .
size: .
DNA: TGCGCCAGCAGCCAAGTGGCGGGGGCCTCCACAACGGTAGAGACCCAGTACTTC
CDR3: CASSQVAGASTTVETQYF

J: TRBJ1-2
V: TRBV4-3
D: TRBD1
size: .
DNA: TGCGCCAGCAGCCCAAAGGGTCGGGACAGGGTTTATGGCTACACCTTC
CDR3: CASSPKGRDRVYGYTF

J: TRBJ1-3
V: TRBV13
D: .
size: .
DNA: TGTGCCAGCAGCTTAGTGAAAAAGGGAAACACCATATATTTT
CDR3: CASSLVKKGNTIYF

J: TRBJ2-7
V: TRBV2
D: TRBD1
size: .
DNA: TGTGCCAGCAGTGAAAGGGGGCCGGGCTACGAGCAGTACTTC
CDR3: CASSERGPGYEQYF

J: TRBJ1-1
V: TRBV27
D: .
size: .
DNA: TGTGCCAGCAGTTACGTTGGACTGATGGGGACTGAAGCTTTCTTT
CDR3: CASSYVGLMGTEAFF

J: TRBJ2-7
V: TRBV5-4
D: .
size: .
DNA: TGTGCCAGCAGCCAAGAGCCGGGTAGCGAGCAGTACTTC
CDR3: CASSQEPGSEQYF

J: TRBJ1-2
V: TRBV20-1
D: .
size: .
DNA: TGCAGTGTGAGCCGAAACTATGGCTACACCTTC
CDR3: CSVSRNYGYTF

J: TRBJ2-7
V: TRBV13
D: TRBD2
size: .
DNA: TGTGCCAGCAGACGGGGACTAGCGGCCTACGAGCAGTACTTC
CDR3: CASRRGLAAYEQYF

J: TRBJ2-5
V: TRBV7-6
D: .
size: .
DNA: TGTGCCAGCAGCGTTAGACGGCAAGAGACCCAGTACTTC
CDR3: CASSVRRQETQYF

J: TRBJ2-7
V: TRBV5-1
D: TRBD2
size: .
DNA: TGCGCCAGCAGCTTACGACAAGCGGGGGCCGACTCCTACGAGCAGTACTTC
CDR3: CASSLRQAGADSYEQYF

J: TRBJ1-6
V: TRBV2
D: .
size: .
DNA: TGTGCCAGCAGTGAACAACGTCTATCGAGTTCACCCCTCCACTTT
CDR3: CASSEQRLSSSPLHF

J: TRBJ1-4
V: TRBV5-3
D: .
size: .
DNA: TGTGCCAGAAGCTTGGCGGCCGCACTCATAGGGGAAAAACTGTTTTTT
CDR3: CARSLAAALIGEKLFF

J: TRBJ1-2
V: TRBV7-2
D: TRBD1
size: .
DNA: TGTGCCAGCAGCGCGCAGGGGGTTGAGTATGGCTACACCTTC
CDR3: CASSAQGVEYGYTF

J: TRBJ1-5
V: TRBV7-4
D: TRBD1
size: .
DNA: TGTGCCAACCCGCCAGGGGGCGGTCAGCCCCAGCATTTT
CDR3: CANPPGGGQPQHF

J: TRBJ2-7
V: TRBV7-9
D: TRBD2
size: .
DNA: TGTGCCAGCAGCTTTCGACTAGCGGGGGGCGACGAGCAGTACTTC
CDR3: CASSFRLAGGDEQYF

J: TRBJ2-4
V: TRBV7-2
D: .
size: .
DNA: TGTGCCAGCAGCTTAGTTTCCGCGGGGAGAGCCAAAAACATTCAGTACTTC
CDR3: CASSLVSAGRAKNIQYF

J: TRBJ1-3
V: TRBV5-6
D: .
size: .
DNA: TGTGCCAGCAGCCCTCTTCTGCCTGGAAACACCATATATTTT
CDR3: CASSPLLPGNTIYF

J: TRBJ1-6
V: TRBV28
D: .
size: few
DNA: TGTGCCAGCAGACCAACGGAGTCACCCCTCCACTTT
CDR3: CASRPTESPLHF

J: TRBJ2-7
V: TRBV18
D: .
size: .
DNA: TGTGCCAGCTCGTTTGGGGAGGTGTACGAGCAGTACTTC
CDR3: CASSFGEVYEQYF